What follows describes a single TCR beta chain. It has no known antigen specificity. No qualities accompany the bases; no much larger clone lies one base away. To prepare the library, the immunoSEQ multiplex PCR assay was applied. For the multiplex PCR, a mixture combining 60 forward primers for TCR Vbeta segments and 13 reverse primers for TCR Jbeta segments was used. Amplification of the CDR3 region of rearranged TCR beta genes was performed with a multiplex PCR assay on genomic DNA. The amplified TCR beta libraries were sequenced on the Illumina HiSeq System as 87-base-pair reads. The paper's data handling went like this. Across the 670 or so repertoires, a later analysis counted tens of millions of unique TCR beta chains, roughly 11 million of which were shared by at least two donors. To remove PCR and sequencing errors, raw reads were error-corrected and collapsed into unique sequences using a nearest-neighbor algorithm that merged closely related sequences. Alignment of CDR3 sequences to IMGT reference sequences was used to assign V, D and J gene segments. Each retained sequence needed at least a six-nucleotide match to both a V gene segment and a J gene segment. Rearrangements were called productive when the CDR3 lacked stop codons and stayed in frame with V and J; all others were non-productive. CDR3 was defined by IMGT convention, running from the second conserved V-encoded cysteine to the conserved J-encoded phenylalanine. The earlier analysis of about 500 of the donors excluded sequences that lacked an unambiguous match to a single V gene segment. In an earlier analysis of about 590 of the donors, a V segment was called functional when productive rearrangements were above 56.7%, and segregating when the standard deviation between donors exceeded 5%. To diagnose cytomegalovirus status from the catalog of TCR beta chain sequences, a statistical classification framework was built. In a later analysis, TCR nucleotide sequences were compared against IMGT/GENE-DB human TR gene sequences so that V and J genes could be assigned. Using the TCRdist pipeline, a later analysis assigned CDR3 sequences along with most-parsimonious VDJ recombination scenarios. In a later analysis, each TCR beta chain was defined by its CDR3 amino acid sequence together with its V-gene family, and reads lacking a unique V-gene family were excluded. To address suspected cross-contamination and a sequencing artifact, a later analysis removed over 500 highly shared, low-generation-probability nucleotide sequences. A later analysis calculated a clonal expansion index for each public chain from normalized within-repertoire ranks of inferred template counts. Generation probabilities in a later analysis came from a VDJ recombination model fitted to out-of-frame rearrangements, and those results were checked against IGoR. Hypergeometric tests were used in a later analysis to score TCR-TCR, TCR-HLA and TCR-CMV co-occurrence, with a repertoire-size bias correction applied to the TCR pairs. A later analysis estimated false discovery rates by permuting HLA or CMV assignments 20 times. In a later analysis, co-occurring TCRs were grouped with DBSCAN, and TCRdist sequence similarity was added when clustering was performed within HLA-allele-positive subsets. Repertoires with fewer than 30,000 or more than 120,000 public chains, plus five repertoires with anomalous nucleotide sharing, were excluded from co-occurrence clustering. TCRdb mirrors the immuneACCESS table, restricted to in-frame sequences. Some clones are absent from its copies; in checked studies, under half trace to an unresolved V gene, and the reason for the others is unknown. The V and J calls and clone size come from that table; D and trimming were worked out from the DNA. This sample gives some 150,000 clones in total; roughly 85% of them show up just once. Roughly 2% of the sample is held by the ten biggest clonotypes.

This sample stems from a study of cytomegalovirus exposure and HLA in healthy donors (dated by TCRdb to the late 2010s). With respect to the entire study: An earlier analysis of approximately 550 of the donors reported approximately 270 Gb of sequence data and some 120 million unique TCR beta sequences from roughly 200 million T cells. Among about 390 genotyped donors of the cohort, an average of about 240,000 unique TCR beta nucleotide sequences were sequenced per donor, about a sixth of them non-productive. In the later analysis, no new phenotypic data were used to find candidate immune exposures; instead, reliance was placed on TCR beta sequences and their occurrence across donors. In an earlier analysis of 587 of the donors, high-throughput TCR beta sequencing was used to judge whether each TCR beta V gene segment behaved as functional or pseudogenic. Genome-wide SNP genotypes for about 55% of the roughly 670 donors were used in a later genetic analysis, which treated that subset as a discovery cohort. An early release covering roughly 640 HLA-typed donors comprised 250 to 350 gigabases of sequencing data and around 85 million unique TCR sequences. Donor age, sex, ethnicity and CMV serostatus were compiled together with the repertoire data. HLA typing included class I and class II loci at four-digit resolution. The T cell repertoires of 670 or so subjects were profiled by immunosequencing and related to cytomegalovirus serostatus. High-throughput TCR immunosequencing, statistical association of individual TCRs with disease status, and machine learning were combined to predict cytomegalovirus infection status. Typing coverage differed by locus: A, B, C, DRB1 and DQB1 were typed in about 629-640 donors, DQA1 in roughly 500, DPA1 in around 610, and DPB1 in 400 to 490. To study patterns of TCR occurrence, a later analysis re-analyzed previously published TCR beta repertoires from 550 to 800 donors and added high-resolution HLA genotyping. Along with the approximately 700-subject first cohort, a separate validation cohort of roughly 110 different subjects was used. All discovery cohort repertoires had been generated on a single sequencing platform. Of the 350 to 400 genotyped donors, approximately 82% fell in the genetic ancestry cluster associated with self-reported Caucasian donors. Roughly 5 DR-DQ haplotypes were handled as single units for association and clustering, since linkage in the cohort was strong. The aim of the study was to test whether cataloging public T cell receptors could identify signatures of past pathogen exposure. The investigation overall reported the following: A few of the identified cytomegalovirus-associated TCR beta chains were confirmed in vitro to be specific for cytomegalovirus antigens. Linkage disequilibrium might explain the correlated functional status among segregating V segments, but an unknown experimental factor could not be excluded. In a later analysis, several top co-occurrence clusters were reported to appear linked to parvovirus B19, influenza, CMV and Epstein-Barr virus. The authors suggested that the approach could potentially be extended to other disease states and immunological phenotypes. An earlier analysis of some 590 of the donors showed that most TCR beta V segments appeared in productive rearrangements either about 87% or about 30% of the time, which broadly matched IMGT annotations. When HLA alleles, especially DR and DQ, strongly co-occurred, attributing TCR associations to individual alleles was difficult. In a later analysis, HLA-associated TCR beta chains were found to be more clonally expanded and to have lower generation probabilities than equally common non-associated chains. HLA typing was unavailable for some donors at each locus, so association tests used only the typed subset. According to a later analysis, TCR association rates differed among HLA loci, with DRB1 alleles showing the most associated TCRs and HLA-C alleles showing the fewest. Roughly uniform sequencing depth across donors was assumed in presence/absence analyses, although this assumption may not hold. Only TCR beta chains were sequenced in this cohort, and the absence of alpha or paired-chain data limited detectable features. A further reported finding was that TCR beta sequences accurately predicted the HLA-A and HLA-B alleles for most subjects in the first cohort. Because counts were too low, 15 to 20 rarely observed V segments, including chromosome 9 orphons, were left out of the earlier analysis of several hundred of the donors. At a false discovery rate of 0.05, a later analysis linked approximately 18,000 TCR beta sequences to specific HLA alleles. The sequencing pipeline was judged likely to have produced a cluster of highly shared sequence variants as a technical artifact. A later genetic analysis associated a missense DCLRE1C variant with V-gene and J-gene trimming of TCR beta chains, and an independent cohort replicated the association. For the cohort, immune exposure information was limited to CMV serostatus. Some IMGT-functional V segments, including TRBV6-2 and TRBV6-3, could not be distinguished by the 87-base-pair reads and were therefore excluded. Compared with the roughly 600-donor mean, donors in an Asian-associated ancestry cluster had fewer N-insertions in productive TCRs, according to a later genetic analysis. A later analysis found that most CMV-associated TCR beta chains appeared HLA-restricted, with HLA associations seemingly driven largely by CMV exposure. While some public TCRs were present in many individuals, most TCR sequences turned up only very rarely across donors. The study gave a list of 150 to 200 TCR beta chains associated with cytomegalovirus. The classifier was reported to diagnose cytomegalovirus status with high specificity and sensitivity in both the original and validation cohorts.

The cohort was made up of roughly 670 healthy bone marrow donors. Cohort members were all nominally healthy when sampled, although unrecorded immune exposures were likely present. The donor tested CMV seronegative and was one of the 352 seronegative cohort members. Each donor provided a peripheral blood sample, and peripheral blood mononuclear cells were used for TCR beta sequencing. Genomic DNA extraction from the blood cell samples was performed with the Qiagen DNeasy Blood Extraction Kit. V drops 0 bases and J drops 4 bases, leaving 17 bases in between. According to the germline V gene, CDR1 reads SGDLS and CDR2 reads YYNGEE. The CDR3, cysteine through phenylalanine, is 17 amino acids long. Only the CDR3 DNA is retained, 51 bases long and in frame from the first base.

The chain joins TRBV9 to TRBJ1-3; no D gene call is confident. This receptor was identified in a man in his forties or fifties in good health and CMV-seronegative. Source material: PBMCs. The DNA sequence follows: TGTGCCAGCAGCGTAGGAGCCTCGACTTTAACCGGAAACACCATATATTTT. Its protein product is CASSVGASTLTGNTIYF.